These 9 T cell receptor beta chains were all obtained from the same sample, sequenced in a study of blood T cell repertoires in COVID-19. Only in-frame clones appear in the TCRdb table, and some are missing; sequencing was by immunoSEQ multiplex PCR. The sample records 350,000 to 450,000 clones, more than 80% being singletons. The sample was peripheral blood. The receptors stem from a man aged 35-49 years with acute or convalescent COVID-19.

This clone has just one count. This rearrangement joins TRBV30 to TRBJ1-5, with a weak D call TRBD1 (6 bases). CDR3 length: 14 amino acids. V was cut by 1 base and J by 3 bases, with 10 bases left in between. Germline V gene sequence: CDR1 GTSNPN, CDR2 SVGIG (reference sequence). CDR3 nucleotide sequence: TGTGCCTGGAGTGAGGGGGGGGTCAATCAGCCCCAGCATTTT. Its translation is CAWSEGGVNQPQHF.

This clone was detected a few times. J is TRBJ2-7 and V is TRBV5-1; TRBD1 might be the D (6 bases). The CDR3 contains 14 residues. V was shortened by 0 bases and J by 3 bases, with 10 bases between the two germline ends. The germline V gene encodes CDR1 SGHRS and CDR2 YFSETQ. Here the CDR3 reads CASSLGTDLYEQYF. The CDR3 region has the DNA TGCGCCAGCAGCTTGGGGACAGATCTCTACGAGCAGTACTTC.

This chain links TRBV28 with TRBJ1-4; maybe TRBD1 (5 bases). This CDR3 region has 14 residues. V gave up 3 bases and J gave up 8 bases, with 13 bases separating them. Germline V gene lookup returns CDR1 MDHEN and CDR2 SYDVKM. The CDR3 region is CASSFRARWEKLFF. The DNA of the CDR3 is TGTGCCAGCAGTTTCAGGGCGAGGTGGGAAAAACTGTTTTTT.

This sequence joins TRBV2 and TRBJ1-3, with a possible D match to TRBD1 (6 bases). This CDR3 contains 15 residues. Germline V gene lookup returns CDR1 SNHLY and CDR2 FYNNEI. Trimming pared 7 bases from V and 1 base from J, leaving 14 bases between. The CDR3 protein is CASTSQGWSGNTIYF. DNA of the CDR3: TGTGCCAGCACTTCACAGGGCTGGTCTGGAAACACCATATATTTT.

About this clone itself: The junction does not match germline at one end; this may be a read error. The genes are TRBV2 and TRBJ1-2, with a tentative D call TRBD1 (6 bases). This CDR3 has 14 residues. Germline V gene data show CDR1 as SNHLY and CDR2 as FYNNEI. The CDR3, as DNA: TGTGCCAGCAGCGAAGGGACACTGATATATGGCTACACCTTC. It encodes CASSEGTLIYGYTF.

This rearrangement joins TRBV5-1 to TRBJ1-5; the D is unclear. The V end was cut by 5 bases, the J end by 4 bases, with 10 bases between. Looked up from germline, CDR1 is SGHRS and CDR2 is YFSETQ. The CDR3 runs 13 residues. The CDR3 nucleotides read TGCGCCAGCAGGATTGGGAGTAATCAGCCCCAGCATTTT. Translation: CASRIGSNQPQHF.

V and J are TRBV27 and TRBJ2-7; TRBD1 aligns across 9 bases. The CDR3 covers 14 residues. CDR1 and CDR2 from the germline V gene are MNHEY and SMNVEV (reference sequence). V lost 5 bases, J lost 3 bases, and 5 bases stayed unmatched. The CDR3 is CASSPTGGNYEQYF. CDR3 coding DNA: TGTGCCAGCAGTCCCACAGGGGGCAACTACGAGCAGTACTTC.

The CDR3 DNA reads TGTGCCAGCAGCTCCCCGACAGATACCCCCTACGAGCAGTACTTC. Translation gives CASSSPTDTPYEQYF. The chain uses TRBV5-4 and TRBJ2-7; TRBD1 is a possible D gene (5 bases). The V gene's germline CDR1 is SGHNT and CDR2 YYREEE (reference sequence). The CDR3 extends over 15 amino acids. V was cut by 3 bases and J by 2 bases, with 15 bases left in between.

The V gene is TRBV19, the J gene TRBJ2-7; 14 bases fit TRBD2. Germline V CDR1 and CDR2: LNHDA, SQIVND (reference sequence). Trimming at V came to 5 bases and at J to 2 bases, leaving 8 bases not matched to a gene. The CDR3 has 17 residues. The CDR3 loop is CASSPTSGGENTYEQYF. As DNA, the CDR3 is TGTGCCAGTAGTCCGACTAGCGGGGGGGAAAATACCTACGAGCAGTACTTC.